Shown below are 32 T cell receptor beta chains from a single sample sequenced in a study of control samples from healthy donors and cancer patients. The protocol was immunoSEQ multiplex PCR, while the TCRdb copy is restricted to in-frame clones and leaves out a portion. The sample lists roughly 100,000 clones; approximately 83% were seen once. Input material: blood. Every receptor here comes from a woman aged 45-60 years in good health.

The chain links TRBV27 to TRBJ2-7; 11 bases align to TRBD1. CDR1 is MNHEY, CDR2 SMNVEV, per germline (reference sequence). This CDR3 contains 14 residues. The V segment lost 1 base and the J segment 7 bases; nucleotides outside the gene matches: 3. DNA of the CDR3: TGTGCCAGCAGTTTATGGACAGGGGGCGAGGAGCAGTACTTC. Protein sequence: CASSLWTGGEEQYF.

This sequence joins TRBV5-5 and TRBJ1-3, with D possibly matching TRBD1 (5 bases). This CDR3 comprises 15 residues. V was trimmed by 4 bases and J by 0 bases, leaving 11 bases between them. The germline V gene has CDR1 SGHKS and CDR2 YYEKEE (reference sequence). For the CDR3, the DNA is TGTGCCAGCAGCCGGGACGGCAACTCTGGAAACACCATATATTTT. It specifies CASSRDGNSGNTIYF.

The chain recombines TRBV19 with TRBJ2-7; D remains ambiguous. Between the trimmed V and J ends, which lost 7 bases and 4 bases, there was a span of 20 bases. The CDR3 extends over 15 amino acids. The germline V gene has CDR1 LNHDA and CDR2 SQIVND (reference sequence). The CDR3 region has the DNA TGTGCCAGTACCCATTTACTGGGCAGTAAATACGAGCAGTACTTC. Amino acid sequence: CASTHLLGSKYEQYF. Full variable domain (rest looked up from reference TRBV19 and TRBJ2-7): DGGITQSPKYLFRKEGQNVTLSCEQNLNHDAMYWYRQDPGQGLRLIYYSQIVNDFQKGDIAEGYSVSREKKESFPLTVTSAQKNPTAFYLCASTHLLGSKYEQYFGPGTRLTVT.

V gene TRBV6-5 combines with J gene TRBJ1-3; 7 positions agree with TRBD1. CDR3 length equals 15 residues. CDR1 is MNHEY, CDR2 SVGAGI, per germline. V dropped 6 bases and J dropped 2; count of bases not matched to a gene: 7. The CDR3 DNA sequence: TGTGCCAGCAGCCTCGACAGGGAAACTGGAAACACCATATATTTT. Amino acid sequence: CASSLDRETGNTIYF.

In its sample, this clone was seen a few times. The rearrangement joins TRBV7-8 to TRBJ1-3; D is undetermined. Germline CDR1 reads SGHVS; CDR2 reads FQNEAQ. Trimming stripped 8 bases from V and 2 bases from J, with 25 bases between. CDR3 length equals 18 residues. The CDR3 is CASYVLGGLQGAGNTIYF. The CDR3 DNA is TGTGCCAGCTATGTACTTGGAGGACTTCAAGGCGCTGGAAACACCATATATTTT.

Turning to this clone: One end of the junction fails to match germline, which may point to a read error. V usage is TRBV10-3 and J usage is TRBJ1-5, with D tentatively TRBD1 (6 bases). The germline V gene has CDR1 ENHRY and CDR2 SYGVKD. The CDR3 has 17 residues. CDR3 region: CAISEPKPGVSDQPQHF. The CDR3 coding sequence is TGTGCCATCAGTGAGCCGAAGCCAGGGGTTAGCGATCAGCCCCAGCATTTT.

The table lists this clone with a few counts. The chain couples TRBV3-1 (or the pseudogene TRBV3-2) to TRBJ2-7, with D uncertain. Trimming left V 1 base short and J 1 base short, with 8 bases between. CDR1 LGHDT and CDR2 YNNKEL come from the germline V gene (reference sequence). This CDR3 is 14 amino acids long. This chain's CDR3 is CASSQGPLSYEQYF. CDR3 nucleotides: TGTGCCAGCAGCCAAGGTCCTCTTTCCTACGAGCAGTACTTC.

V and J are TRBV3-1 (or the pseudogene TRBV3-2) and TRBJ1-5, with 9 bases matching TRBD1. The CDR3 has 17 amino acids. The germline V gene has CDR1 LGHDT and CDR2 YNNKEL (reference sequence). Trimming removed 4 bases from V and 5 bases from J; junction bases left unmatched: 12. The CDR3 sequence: CASSLDTETGGDQPQHF. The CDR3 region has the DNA TGTGCCAGCAGCCTTGATACCGAAACAGGGGGCGATCAGCCCCAGCATTTT.

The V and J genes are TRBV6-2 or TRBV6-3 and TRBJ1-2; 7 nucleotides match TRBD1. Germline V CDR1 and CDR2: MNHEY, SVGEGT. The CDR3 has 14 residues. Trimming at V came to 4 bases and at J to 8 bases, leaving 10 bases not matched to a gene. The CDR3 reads CASSFALTGVGYTF. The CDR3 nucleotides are TGTGCCAGCAGTTTCGCCCTCACAGGGGTCGGCTACACCTTC.

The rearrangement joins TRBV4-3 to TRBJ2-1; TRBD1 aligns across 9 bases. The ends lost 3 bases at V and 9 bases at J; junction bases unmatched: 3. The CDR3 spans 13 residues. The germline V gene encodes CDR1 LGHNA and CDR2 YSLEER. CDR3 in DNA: TGCGCCAGCAGCCAGACAGGGGGGGGTGAGCAGTTCTTC. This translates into CASSQTGGGEQFF.

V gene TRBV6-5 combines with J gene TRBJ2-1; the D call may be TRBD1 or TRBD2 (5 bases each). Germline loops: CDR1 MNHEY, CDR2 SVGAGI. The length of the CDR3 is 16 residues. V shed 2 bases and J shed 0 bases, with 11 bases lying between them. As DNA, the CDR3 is TGTGCCAGCAGTTACGGGGGACCCAGCTCCTACAATGAGCAGTTCTTC. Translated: CASSYGGPSSYNEQFF.

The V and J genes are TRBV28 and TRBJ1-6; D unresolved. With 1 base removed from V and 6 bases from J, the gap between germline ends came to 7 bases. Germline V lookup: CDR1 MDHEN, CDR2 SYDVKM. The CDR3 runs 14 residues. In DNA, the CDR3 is TGTGCCAGCAGTTTATTGCGCCCTAATTCACCCCTCCACTTT. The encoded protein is CASSLLRPNSPLHF.

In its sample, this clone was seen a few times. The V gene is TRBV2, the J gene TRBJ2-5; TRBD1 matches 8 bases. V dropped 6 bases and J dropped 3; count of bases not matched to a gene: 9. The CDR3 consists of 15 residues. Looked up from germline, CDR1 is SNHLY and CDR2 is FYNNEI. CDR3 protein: CASREGQVGKETQYF. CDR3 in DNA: TGTGCCAGCAGGGAGGGACAGGTGGGAAAAGAGACCCAGTACTTC.

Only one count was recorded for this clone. As DNA, the CDR3 is TGTGCCAGCAGCTTGGCCCTAGGACAGCAAGCGTACGAGCAGTACTTC. This codes for CASSLALGQQAYEQYF. The V call is TRBV5-4, the J call TRBJ2-7, with D perhaps matching TRBD1 (6 bases). Germline V gene lookup returns CDR1 SGHNT and CDR2 YYREEE (reference sequence). Trimming cost V 0 bases and J 4 bases, with 17 bases left between them. The CDR3 loop spans 16 amino acids.

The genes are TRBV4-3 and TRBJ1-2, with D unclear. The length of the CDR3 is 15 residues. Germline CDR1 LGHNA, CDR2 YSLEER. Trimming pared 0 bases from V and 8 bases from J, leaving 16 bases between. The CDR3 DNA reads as TGCGCCAGCAGCCAAGATCCTGCTCCCGGTGGCGGCTACACCTTC. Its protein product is CASSQDPAPGGGYTF.

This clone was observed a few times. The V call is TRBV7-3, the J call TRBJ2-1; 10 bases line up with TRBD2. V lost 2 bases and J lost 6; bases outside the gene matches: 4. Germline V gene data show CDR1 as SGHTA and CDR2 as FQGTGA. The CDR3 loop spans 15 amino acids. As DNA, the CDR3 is TGTGCCAGCAGCTTACTAGCGGGGGTCCCCAATGAGCAGTTCTTC. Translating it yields CASSLLAGVPNEQFF.

As DNA, the CDR3 is TGTGCCAGCAGCCAACGGGGTCAGCCCCAGCATTTT. The encoded protein is CASSQRGQPQHF. The chain uses TRBV3-1 (or the pseudogene TRBV3-2) and TRBJ1-5, with no clear D. The CDR3 spans 12 residues. The germline gives CDR1 LGHDT, CDR2 YNNKEL (reference sequence). The V end lost 2 bases, the J end lost 6 bases, and 5 bases lay between the germline ends.

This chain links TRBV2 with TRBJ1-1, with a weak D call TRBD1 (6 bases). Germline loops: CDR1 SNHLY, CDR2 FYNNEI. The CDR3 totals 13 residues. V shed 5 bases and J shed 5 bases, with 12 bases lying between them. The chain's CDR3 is CASSRGAKTEAFF. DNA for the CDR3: TGTGCCAGCAGTCGGGGGGCGAAGACTGAAGCTTTCTTT.

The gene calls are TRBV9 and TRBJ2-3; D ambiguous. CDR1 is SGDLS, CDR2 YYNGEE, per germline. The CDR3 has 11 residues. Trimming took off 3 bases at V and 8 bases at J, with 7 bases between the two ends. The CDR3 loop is CASSEGGTQYF. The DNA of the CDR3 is TGTGCCAGCAGCGAGGGTGGTACGCAGTATTTT.

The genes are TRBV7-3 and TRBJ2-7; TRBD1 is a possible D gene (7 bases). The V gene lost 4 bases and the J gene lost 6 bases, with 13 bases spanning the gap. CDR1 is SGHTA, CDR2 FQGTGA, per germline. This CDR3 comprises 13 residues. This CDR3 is CASSSFRGAEQYF. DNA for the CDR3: TGTGCCAGCAGCTCGTTCAGGGGGGCCGAGCAGTACTTC.

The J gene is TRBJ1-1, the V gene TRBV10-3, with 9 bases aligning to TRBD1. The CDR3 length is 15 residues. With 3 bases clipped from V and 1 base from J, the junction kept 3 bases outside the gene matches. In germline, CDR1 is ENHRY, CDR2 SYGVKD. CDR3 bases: TGTGCCATCAGTGAACAGGGGGCTGGGAACACTGAAGCTTTCTTT. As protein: CAISEQGAGNTEAFF.

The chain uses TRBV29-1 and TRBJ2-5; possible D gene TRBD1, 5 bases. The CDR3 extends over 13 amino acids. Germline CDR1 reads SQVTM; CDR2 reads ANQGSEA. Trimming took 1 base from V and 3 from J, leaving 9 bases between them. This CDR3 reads CSVEAAREETQYF. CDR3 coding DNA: TGCAGCGTTGAAGCGGCCAGGGAAGAGACCCAGTACTTC.

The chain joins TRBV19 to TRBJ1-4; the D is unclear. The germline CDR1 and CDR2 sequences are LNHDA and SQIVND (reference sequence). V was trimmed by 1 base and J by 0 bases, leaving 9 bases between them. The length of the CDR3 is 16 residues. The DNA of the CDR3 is TGTGCCAGTAGTATAGTAGCAACGGCAACTAATGAAAAACTGTTTTTT. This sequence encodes CASSIVATATNEKLFF.

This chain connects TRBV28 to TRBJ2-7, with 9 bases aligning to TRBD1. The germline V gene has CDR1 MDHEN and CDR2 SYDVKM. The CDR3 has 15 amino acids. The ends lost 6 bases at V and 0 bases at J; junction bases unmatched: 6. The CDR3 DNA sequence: TGTGCCAGCAGACCTATGACAGGGGGCTCCTACGAGCAGTACTTC. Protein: CASRPMTGGSYEQYF.

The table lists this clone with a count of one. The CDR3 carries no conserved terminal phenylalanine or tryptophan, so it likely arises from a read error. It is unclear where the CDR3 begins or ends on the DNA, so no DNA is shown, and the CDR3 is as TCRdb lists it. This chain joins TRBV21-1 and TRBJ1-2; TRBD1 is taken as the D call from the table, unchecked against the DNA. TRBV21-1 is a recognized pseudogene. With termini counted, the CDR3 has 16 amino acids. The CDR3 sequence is CASIPVVRHSALGSTS.

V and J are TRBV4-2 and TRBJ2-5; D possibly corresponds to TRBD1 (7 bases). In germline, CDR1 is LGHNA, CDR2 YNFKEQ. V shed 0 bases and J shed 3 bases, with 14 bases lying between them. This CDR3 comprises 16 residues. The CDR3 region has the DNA TGTGCCAGCAGCCAAGATGGAGCAGGGGGGAAAGAGACCCAGTACTTC. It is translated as CASSQDGAGGKETQYF.

CDR3 sequence: CAWITGSSGNTIYF. CDR3 nucleotide sequence: TGTGCCTGGATAACCGGGAGCTCTGGAAACACCATATATTTT. This sequence joins TRBV30 and TRBJ1-3; no clear D. In germline, CDR1 is GTSNPN, CDR2 SVGIG (reference sequence). V lost 4 bases and J 0 bases, leaving 10 bases between the germline ends. CDR3 length equals 14 residues.

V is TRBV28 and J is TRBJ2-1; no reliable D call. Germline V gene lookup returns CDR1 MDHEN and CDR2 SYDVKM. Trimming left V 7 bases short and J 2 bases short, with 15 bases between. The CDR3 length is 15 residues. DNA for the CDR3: TGTGCCAGCAAAAATAAGGACGTAGCCTACAATGAGCAGTTCTTC. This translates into CASKNKDVAYNEQFF.

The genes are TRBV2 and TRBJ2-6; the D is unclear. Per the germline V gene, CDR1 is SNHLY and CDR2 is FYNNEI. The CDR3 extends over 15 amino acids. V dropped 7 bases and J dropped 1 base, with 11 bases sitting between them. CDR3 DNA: TGTGCCAGCATCCCATGGGGTTCTGGGGCCAACGTCCTGACTTTC. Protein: CASIPWGSGANVLTF.

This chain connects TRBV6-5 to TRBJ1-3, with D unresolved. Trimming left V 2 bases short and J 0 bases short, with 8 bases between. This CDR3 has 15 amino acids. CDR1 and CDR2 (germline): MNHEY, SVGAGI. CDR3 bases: TGTGCCAGCAGTTACGCGAGTATCTCTGGAAACACCATATATTTT. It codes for CASSYASISGNTIYF.

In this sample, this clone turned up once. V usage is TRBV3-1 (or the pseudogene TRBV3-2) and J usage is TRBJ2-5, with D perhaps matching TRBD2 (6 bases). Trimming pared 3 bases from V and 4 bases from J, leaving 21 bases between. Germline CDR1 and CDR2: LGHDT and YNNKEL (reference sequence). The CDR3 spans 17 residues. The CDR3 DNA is TGTGCCAGCAGCCAGGTACGAGGGACTCTAGGCCCAGAGACCCAGTACTTC. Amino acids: CASSQVRGTLGPETQYF.

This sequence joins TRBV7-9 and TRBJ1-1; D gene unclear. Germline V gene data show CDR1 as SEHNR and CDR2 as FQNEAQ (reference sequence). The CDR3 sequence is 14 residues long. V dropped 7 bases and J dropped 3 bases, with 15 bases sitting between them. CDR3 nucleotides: TGTGCCAGCACCAAAAGAGCGGTAGACACTGAAGCTTTCTTT. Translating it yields CASTKRAVDTEAFF. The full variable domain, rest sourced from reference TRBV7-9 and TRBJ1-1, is DTGVSQNPRHKITKRGQNVTFRCDPISEHNRLYWYRQTLGQGPEFLTYFQNEAQLEKSRLLSDRFSAERPKGSFSTLEIQRTEQGDSAMYLCASTKRAVDTEAFFGQGTRLTVV.